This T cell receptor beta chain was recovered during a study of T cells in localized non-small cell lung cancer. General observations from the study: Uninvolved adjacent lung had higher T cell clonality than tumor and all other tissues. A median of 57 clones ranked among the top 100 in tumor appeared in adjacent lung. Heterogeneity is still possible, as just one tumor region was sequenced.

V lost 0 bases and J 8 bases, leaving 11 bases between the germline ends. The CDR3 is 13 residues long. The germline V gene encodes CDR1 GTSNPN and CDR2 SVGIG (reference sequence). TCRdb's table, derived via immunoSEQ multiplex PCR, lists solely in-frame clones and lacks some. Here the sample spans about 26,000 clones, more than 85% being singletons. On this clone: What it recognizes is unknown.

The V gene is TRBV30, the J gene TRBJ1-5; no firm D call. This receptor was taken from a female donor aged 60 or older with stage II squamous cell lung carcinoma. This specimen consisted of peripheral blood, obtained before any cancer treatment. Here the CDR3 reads CAWSVVPEEPQHF. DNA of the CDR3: TGTGCCTGGAGTGTCGTACCCGAGGAGCCCCAGCATTTT.